Shown below are 2 T cell receptor beta chains from a single sample sequenced in a study of T cell responses to AZD1222 COVID-19 vaccine. Sequencing was performed with immunoSEQ multiplex PCR; in TCRdb, only in-frame clones are kept and a portion is missing. The table lists approximately 130,000 clones, 65% to 90% of them singletons, with around 8.3% in the top ten. The sequencing here drew on peripheral blood, taken 28 days after the second dose of the MenACWY control vaccine. These receptors originate from an adult who received the MenACWY meningococcal vaccine as a control.

V is TRBV10-3 and J is TRBJ2-4; tentative D call: TRBD2 (5 bases). This CDR3 comprises 14 residues. The V gene lost 2 bases and the J gene lost 7 bases, with 12 bases spanning the gap. CDR1 is ENHRY, CDR2 SYGVKD, per germline. The CDR3: CAISESGGGNIQYF. CDR3 nucleotide sequence: TGTGCCATCAGTGAGAGCGGTGGCGGGAACATTCAGTACTTC.

The chain is built from TRBV14 and TRBJ1-6; D not resolved. Trimming took 4 bases from V and 10 from J, leaving 8 bases between them. Germline V gene sequence: CDR1 SGHDN, CDR2 FVKESK. This CDR3 has 12 amino acids. As DNA, the CDR3 is TGTGCCAGCAGCCTGGTGGGATCACCCCTCCACTTT. The encoded protein is CASSLVGSPLHF.